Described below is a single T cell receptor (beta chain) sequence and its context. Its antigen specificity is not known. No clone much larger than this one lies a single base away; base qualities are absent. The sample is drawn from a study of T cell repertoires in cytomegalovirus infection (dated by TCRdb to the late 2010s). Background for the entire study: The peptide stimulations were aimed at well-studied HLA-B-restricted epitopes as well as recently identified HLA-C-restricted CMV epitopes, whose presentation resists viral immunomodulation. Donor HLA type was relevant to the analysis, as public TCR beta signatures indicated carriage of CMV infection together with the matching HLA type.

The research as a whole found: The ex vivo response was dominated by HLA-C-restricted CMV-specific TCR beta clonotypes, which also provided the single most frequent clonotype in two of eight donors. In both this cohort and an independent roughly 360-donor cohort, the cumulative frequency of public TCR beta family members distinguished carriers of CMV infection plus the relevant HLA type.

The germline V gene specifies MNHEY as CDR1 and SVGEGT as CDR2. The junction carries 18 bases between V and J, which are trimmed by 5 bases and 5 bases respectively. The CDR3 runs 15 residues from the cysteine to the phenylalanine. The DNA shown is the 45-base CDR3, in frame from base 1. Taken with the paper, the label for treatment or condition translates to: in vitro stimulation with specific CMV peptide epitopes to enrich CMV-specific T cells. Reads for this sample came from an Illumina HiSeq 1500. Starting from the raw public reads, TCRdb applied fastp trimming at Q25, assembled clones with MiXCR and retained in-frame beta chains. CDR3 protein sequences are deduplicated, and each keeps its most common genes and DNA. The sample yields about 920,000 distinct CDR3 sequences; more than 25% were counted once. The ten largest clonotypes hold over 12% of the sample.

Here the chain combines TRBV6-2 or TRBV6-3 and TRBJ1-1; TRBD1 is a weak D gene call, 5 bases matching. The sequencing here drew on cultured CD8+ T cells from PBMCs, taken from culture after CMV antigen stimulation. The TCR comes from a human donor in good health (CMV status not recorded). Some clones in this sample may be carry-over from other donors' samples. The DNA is TGTGCCAGCAGTACACAGTACAGGTCAGGGACTGAAGCTTTCTTT. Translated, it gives CASSTQYRSGTEAFF.